These 27 T cell receptor beta chains came from one sample sequenced in a study of tumor-infiltrating lymphocytes in primary liver carcinoma. From 20-30 mg of unsorted bulk tissue, DNA and RNA were co-extracted together. Researchers generated TCR beta cDNA from about 450 ng of total RNA, relying on a constant-region primer. Researchers made the TCR beta libraries by running three nested multiplex PCR rounds with slightly modified ARM-PCR. The opening two PCR rounds, nine to eleven cycles each, paired TRBV1-TRBV30 forward primers with a C-beta reverse primer. TCRdb independently ran MiXCR on the multiplex PCR reads; one entry per CDR3 protein. The top ten hold about 30% of the sample, which has nearly 50,000 distinct CDR3 sequences, about 80% seen once. Specimen: liver tumor tissue from sampling region 3. This sample's subset: tumor region T3, left-lateral pole. The receptor set was obtained from a man between 35 and 55 years old with primary liver carcinoma and hepatitis B virus infection.

On this clonotype itself: A read error is possible here, since a much larger clone lies one base away. The chain couples TRBV28 to TRBJ1-4; a possible D gene is TRBD1 (6 bases). Germline lookup yields CDR1 MDHEN and CDR2 SYDVKM. Trimming cost V 4 bases and J 7 bases, with 16 bases left between them. This CDR3 is 15 amino acids long. CDR3 residues: CASSSPTGWAEKLFF. DNA for the CDR3: TGTGCCAGCAGTTCCCCGACAGGATGGGCTGAAAAACTGTTTTTT.

Comment on this clonotype: Since a much larger clone is just one base distant, this may be a read error. The rearrangement links TRBV7-9 to TRBJ2-3; possible D gene TRBD1, 6 bases. CDR1 SEHNR and CDR2 FQNEAQ come from the germline V gene (reference sequence). The germline V and J ends were trimmed by 1 base and 4 bases, with 12 bases remaining between them. This CDR3 spans 15 amino acids. Here the CDR3 DNA reads TGTGCCAGCAGCTTAGAGGCGAACAGGGCAGATACGCAGTATTTT. Residues: CASSLEANRADTQYF. Based on the CDR3 plus reference TRBV7-9 and TRBJ2-3, the full variable domain is DTGVSQNPRHKITKRGQNVTFRCDPISEHNRLYWYRQTLGQGPEFLTYFQNEAQLEKSRLLSDRFSAERPKGSFSTLEIQRTEQGDSAMYLCASSLEANRADTQYFGPGTRLTVL.

On this clonotype itself: The junction differs from germline at one of its ends, possibly a read error. The chain uses TRBV24-1 and TRBJ2-5; 7 bases fit TRBD2. Germline V CDR1 and CDR2: KGHDR, SFDVKD. This CDR3 is built from 15 residues. CDR3 sequence: CATSGGTNLRETQYF. The CDR3 nucleotides are TGTGCCACCAGCGGAGGGACTAACCTTCGAGAGACACAGTACTTC.

This clonotype showed up just a few times. It may be a read error: a sequence one base away is much more abundant. The chain recombines TRBV25-1 with TRBJ2-5; 7 positions match TRBD1. The junction had 9 bases not matched to a gene; V was cut back by 1 base and J by 4 bases. CDR3 length: 16 residues. CDR1 is MGHDK and CDR2 is SYGVNS in the germline V gene. CDR3 amino acids: CASSEFATGRGETQYF. The DNA for the CDR3 is TGTGCCAGCAGTGAATTCGCGACAGGGAGAGGAGAGACCCAGTACTTC.

A note on this clonotype: The junction departs from germline at one end; a sequencing error may be responsible. The chain carries TRBV11-2 and TRBJ2-1; 7 bases match TRBD2. The CDR3 contains 16 residues. Germline lookup yields CDR1 SGHAT and CDR2 FQNNGV. This chain's CDR3 is CASSFRLAGNFNEQFF. CDR3 in DNA: TGTGCCAGTAGCTTTCGACTAGCTGGAAATTTCAATGAGCAGTTCTTC.

A note on this clonotype: As the CDR3 is not closed by the conserved phenylalanine or tryptophan, this likely results from a read error. The V and J genes are TRBV11-2 and TRBJ2-1; D is uncertain. The germline V gene encodes CDR1 SGHAT and CDR2 FQNNGV. The CDR3 runs to 12 residues. In nucleotides, the CDR3 is TGCGCCAGCAGCACGGAGTACAATGAGCAGTTCGTC. Encoded protein: CASSTEYNEQFV.

Worth noting for this clonotype: The final CDR3 position lacks the conserved phenylalanine or tryptophan, pointing to a likely read error. The DNA is left out, because the CDR3 cannot be placed on it with certainty; the CDR3 is given as TCRdb lists it. The V and J genes are TRBV11-2 and TRBJ2-7. Per germline, CDR1 SGHAT and CDR2 FQNNGV. Counting both end residues, the CDR3 totals 14 amino acids. CDR3 residues: CASCSTDGAYEQNL.

V usage is TRBV6-5 and J usage is TRBJ1-5; D might be TRBD1 (5 bases). The germline CDR1 and CDR2 sequences are MNHEY and SVGAGI. This CDR3 comprises 14 residues. Deletions cut 6 bases from V and 5 bases from J, with 14 bases between. The CDR3 bases are TGTGCCAGCAGGGCACGGGGCTTTGATCAGCCCCAGCATTTT. Translated, it gives CASRARGFDQPQHF.

CDR3 DNA sequence: TGCAGCGTTGAAGCGCAGTCTCAGTATTTT. It codes for CSVEAQSQYF. The chain combines TRBV29-1 with TRBJ2-3; D is unclear. The V end lost 1 base, the J end lost 12 bases, and 8 bases lay between the germline ends. CDR1 is SQVTM, CDR2 ANQGSEA, per germline. The CDR3 is 10 amino acids.

In regard to this clonotype: A much bigger clone sits one base away, suggesting this may be a read error. CDR3 bases: TGTGCCAGCAGCCCCAAGGATACGCAGTATTTT. As protein: CASSPKDTQYF. The chain is built from TRBV7-9 and TRBJ2-3, with D unresolved. V was pared by 5 bases and J by 6 bases, with 6 bases between. CDR1 is SEHNR, CDR2 FQNEAQ, per germline (reference sequence). The CDR3 is 11 residues long.

To note about this clonotype: A read error may explain this, as a much larger clone is one base away. This chain uses TRBV7-9 with TRBJ2-1; 9 nucleotides agree with TRBD2. Germline CDR1 reads SEHNR; CDR2 reads FQNEAQ (reference sequence). CDR3 length: 20 amino acids. The chain's CDR3 is CASSLAPGTSSSSSYDEQFF. CDR3 in DNA: TGTGCCAGCAGCTTAGCGCCGGGGACTAGCAGTAGCAGCTCCTACGATGAGCAGTTCTTC.

Turning to this clonotype: Lacking the conserved final phenylalanine or tryptophan, this CDR3 likely reflects a read error. The V gene is TRBV7-8, the J gene TRBJ2-2; perhaps D is TRBD1 or TRBD2 (5 bases each). This CDR3 contains 17 residues. The germline V and J ends were trimmed by 4 bases and 7 bases, with 22 bases remaining between them. In germline, CDR1 is SGHVS, CDR2 FQNEAQ. The CDR3 protein is CASSSLASGVRGGELFL. For the CDR3, the DNA is TGTGCCAGCAGCTCCCTTGCCAGCGGAGTGAGGGGCGGGGAGCTGTTTCTT.

Comment on this clonotype: A much larger clone lies one base from this, so it may be a read error. The V gene is TRBV5-1, the J gene TRBJ2-1, with 11 nucleotides matching TRBD2. Germline V gene sequence: CDR1 SGHRS, CDR2 YFSETQ. The CDR3 loop spans 15 amino acids. The junction had 4 bases not matched to a gene; V was cut back by 3 bases and J by 5 bases. The CDR3 bases are TGCGCCAGCAGCTCGGCTAGCGGGGGGCACAATGAGCAGTTCTTC. Its protein is CASSSASGGHNEQFF.

This clonotype was seen only once. The CDR3 does not close with the conserved phenylalanine or tryptophan, likely indicating a read error. This chain uses TRBV12-3 or TRBV12-4 with TRBJ2-1, with a tentative D call TRBD2 (6 bases). The CDR3 extends over 13 amino acids. The CDR3 DNA follows: TGTGCCAGCAGCACGGACGGGGGTAATGGGCAGTTCCTC. Its protein is CASSTDGGNGQFL.

V and J are TRBV10-3 and TRBJ2-7, with TRBD2 as a possible D gene (6 bases). Per the germline V gene, CDR1 is ENHRY and CDR2 is SYGVKD. The CDR3 loop spans 15 amino acids. V shed 0 bases and J shed 6 bases, with 15 bases lying between them. This CDR3 is CAISESTGSPTEQYF. DNA of the CDR3: TGTGCCATCAGTGAGTCTACCGGGAGCCCTACCGAGCAGTACTTC.

In this sample, this clonotype is medium-sized. This chain joins TRBV29-1 and TRBJ2-3, with 9 nucleotides matching TRBD2. Germline CDR1 is SQVTM and CDR2 is ANQGSEA. V dropped 1 base and J dropped 2; count of bases not matched to a gene: 7. This CDR3 is 16 amino acids long. CDR3 coding DNA: TGCAGCGTTGAAGGGGTGGCTAGCGGGGCCACAGATACGCAGTATTTT. Its translation is CSVEGVASGATDTQYF.

This clonotype is a singleton in its sample. The chain has TRBV12-3 or TRBV12-4 and TRBJ1-3; D gene unclear. The length of the CDR3 is 14 residues. V lost 8 bases and J lost 0, with 11 bases in between. The DNA for the CDR3 is TGTGCCAGCGACGACGGAAACTCTGGAAACACCATATATTTT. Protein product: CASDDGNSGNTIYF.

To note about this clonotype: The junction differs from germline at one of its ends, possibly a read error. V gene TRBV12-3 or TRBV12-4 combines with J gene TRBJ2-7; 7 nucleotides agree with TRBD1. The CDR3 contains 12 residues. CDR3 amino acids: CVSSIGGYGKHF. The CDR3 DNA reads as TGTGTCAGCTCGATAGGGGGCTACGGGAAGCACTTC.

As regards this clonotype: No conserved phenylalanine or tryptophan is present at the end of the CDR3, so a read error is the likely explanation. The chain is built from TRBV6-6 and TRBJ2-3; the match to TRBD2 covers 7 bases. CDR1 is MNHNY, CDR2 SVGAGI, per germline (reference sequence). The CDR3 sequence is 16 residues long. CDR3: CTSSPLMAGDTDTQYI. The DNA for the CDR3 is TGTACCAGCAGTCCCCTCATGGCGGGGGACACAGATACGCAGTATATT.

For this clonotype: The junction differs from germline at one of its ends, possibly a read error. V gene TRBV6-2 or TRBV6-3 combines with J gene TRBJ1-2; 9 nucleotides line up with TRBD1. Germline CDR1 MNHEY, CDR2 SVGEGT. This CDR3 is 16 amino acids long. The CDR3, as DNA: TGTGTCACCCAGCTCTCACAGACAGGGGGAAACTATGGTTACACCTTC. Translation: CVTQLSQTGGNYGYTF.

This clonotype showed up many times. J is TRBJ2-3 and V is TRBV30; D may be TRBD2 (5 bases). Trimming took off 4 bases at V and 2 bases at J, with 10 bases between the two ends. Germline V lookup: CDR1 GTSNPN, CDR2 SVGIG (reference sequence). The CDR3 length is 13 residues. The DNA for the CDR3 is TGTGCCTGGACCAAGGGAGTCACAGATACGCAGTATTTT. Translation gives CAWTKGVTDTQYF.

The genes are TRBV2 and TRBJ2-7, with 7 positions matching TRBD1. The CDR3 is 16 residues long. CDR1 is SNHLY and CDR2 is FYNNEI in the germline V gene. V was clipped by 1 base and J by 5 bases; unmatched bases: 11. The CDR3 nucleotides read TGTGCCAGCAGTGAAGGGACGACAGGGTTTACCCACGAGCAGTACTTC. Amino acid sequence: CASSEGTTGFTHEQYF. The full variable domain, with the rest looked up from reference TRBV2 and TRBJ2-7, is EPEVTQTPSHQVTQMGQEVILRCVPISNHLYFYWYRQILGQKVEFLVSFYNNEISEKSEIFDDQFSVERPDGSNFTLKIRSTKLEDSAMYFCASSEGTTGFTHEQYFGPGTRLTVT.

Notes on this clonotype: Without the conserved terminal phenylalanine or tryptophan, this CDR3 likely stems from a read error. V gene TRBV12-3 or TRBV12-4 combines with J gene TRBJ2-1, with TRBD2 matching over 13 bases. This CDR3 is 14 amino acids long. CDR3 nucleotide sequence: TGTGCCAGCAGCCGGACTAGCGGGAGCAATAAGCAGTTCTTG. Protein sequence: CASSRTSGSNKQFL.

As for this clonotype: Germline is not matched at one junction end, which may reflect a read error. This chain connects TRBV20-1 to TRBJ1-6; tentative D call: TRBD1 (6 bases). Germline V lookup: CDR1 DFQATT, CDR2 SNEGSKA (reference sequence). There are 16 residues in the CDR3. This CDR3 is CSARDPAGDYNSPHNF. The DNA for the CDR3 is TGCAGTGCTAGAGATCCGGCAGGGGATTATAATTCACCCCACAACTTT.

The chain is built from TRBV30 and TRBJ2-7, with TRBD2 as a possible D gene (5 bases). The CDR3 sequence is 12 residues long. Looked up from germline, CDR1 is GTSNPN and CDR2 is SVGIG (reference sequence). The CDR3 reads CVRTRTPYEQYF. The CDR3, as DNA: TGTGTCCGGACTCGTACCCCCTACGAGCAGTACTTC.

The chain is built from TRBV11-2 and TRBJ2-4; D tentatively reads TRBD1 or TRBD2 (5 bases each). Germline V gene sequence: CDR1 SGHAT, CDR2 FQNNGV. The CDR3 contains 16 residues. The CDR3 DNA reads TGTACCATTAGTCAGAATGTAAGGGGCGCGGGAAACATTCAGTACTTC. Its protein product is CTISQNVRGAGNIQYF.

About this clonotype itself: Its ends do not fully match the called genes, so a read error is possible. This rearrangement joins TRBV29-1 to TRBJ2-7, with D perhaps TRBD1 or TRBD2 (5 bases each). CDR3 length: 13 amino acids. CDR1 and CDR2 from the germline V gene are SQVTM and ANQGSEA. The chain's CDR3 is CCVEGSLTNEQYF. The CDR3 DNA sequence: TGCTGCGTTGAGGGGTCGTTAACAAACGAGCAGTACTTC.